Shown below are 16 T cell receptor beta chains from a single sample sequenced in a study of CD8 T cells in ankylosing spondylitis. TCRdb analysed the 5' RACE reads with MiXCR anew, one entry per CDR3 protein. The repertoire includes some 120,000 distinct CDR3 sequences, about 6.5% of them detected once, and 12% sits in the top ten. The sequencing input was blood, either unsorted or a sorted T cell fraction (not recorded which). All receptors come from a male donor with ankylosing spondylitis or in good health (not recorded which).

This clonotype was counted ten times or more. The chain joins TRBV3-1 to TRBJ2-3; no clear D. Trimming pared 8 bases from V and 2 bases from J, leaving 11 bases between. The CDR3 loop spans 13 amino acids. Germline V gives CDR1 LGHDT, CDR2 YNNKEL (reference sequence). CDR3 coding DNA: TGTGCCAGCGCCGACGGTGACACAGATACGCAGTATTTT. As protein: CASADGDTDTQYF.

This clonotype occurred many times. The gene calls are TRBV19 and TRBJ1-5; tentatively, D is TRBD1 (5 bases). From germline, CDR1 is LNHDA and CDR2 SQIVND (reference sequence). The V gene lost 7 bases and the J gene lost 2 bases, with 15 bases spanning the gap. The CDR3 runs 15 residues. CDR3 protein: CASKISGGGNQPQHF. DNA for the CDR3: TGTGCCAGTAAAATCTCGGGGGGGGGCAATCAGCCCCAGCATTTT.

Many counts were recorded for this clonotype. The chain has TRBV27 and TRBJ2-1, with D possibly TRBD1 on 6 matching bases. With 3 bases removed from V and 2 bases from J, the gap between germline ends came to 11 bases. The CDR3 contains 15 residues. Germline-derived CDR1 and CDR2 are MNHEY and SMNVEV (reference sequence). CDR3 in DNA: TGTGCCAGCAGTTTTACAGGGAGAGCCTACAATGAGCAGTTCTTC. It is translated as CASSFTGRAYNEQFF.

The chain combines TRBV4-1 with TRBJ1-2; D call uncertain. V was clipped by 0 bases and J by 2 bases, with 13 bases between them. Germline V lookup: CDR1 MGHRA, CDR2 YSYEKL. The CDR3 is made up of 16 amino acids. Here the CDR3 reads CASSQDDRVLNYGYTF. DNA of the CDR3: TGCGCCAGCAGCCAAGATGATAGGGTCTTAAACTATGGCTACACCTTC.

This clonotype has ten or more counts. The V gene is TRBV12-3 or TRBV12-4, the J gene TRBJ2-7, with TRBD1 matching 7 bases. The CDR3 runs to 15 residues. V shed 4 bases, J shed 4 bases, and the junction held 10 bases outside the gene matches. The CDR3 region has the DNA TGTGCCAGCAGTTCCTGGACAGGTGGAGTTTACGAGCAGTACTTC. This sequence encodes CASSSWTGGVYEQYF.

This clonotype was observed many times. The CDR3 coding sequence is TGTGCCAGCAGCGCTACAGGGGGCGGTGAAGCTTTCTTT. This sequence encodes CASSATGGGEAFF. V and J are TRBV7-3 and TRBJ1-1, with TRBD1 identical over 9 bases. CDR1 SGHTA and CDR2 FQGTGA come from the germline V gene. J gave up 7 bases and V 5 bases, and 5 bases lay outside the gene matches. This CDR3 is 13 amino acids long. Complete variable domain (other parts from reference TRBV7-3 and TRBJ1-1): GAGVSQTPSNKVTEKGKYVELRCDPISGHTALYWYRQSLGQGPEFLIYFQGTGAADDSGLPNDRFFAVRPEGSVSTLKIQRTERGDSAVYLCASSATGGGEAFFGQGTRLTVV.

Ten or more counts support this clonotype. The V call is TRBV7-6, the J call TRBJ2-4, with 8 bases fitting TRBD1. Germline V lookup: CDR1 SGHVS, CDR2 FNYEAQ. After removal of 0 bases from V and 7 bases from J, the junction contained 5 bases not matched to a gene. The CDR3 runs to 15 residues. CDR3: CASSLATGEGNIQYF. The CDR3 coding sequence is TGTGCCAGCAGCTTAGCGACAGGGGAAGGGAACATTCAGTACTTC.

There are many counts of this clonotype. The genes are TRBV20-1 and TRBJ1-1; TRBD1 aligns across 7 bases. Germline V gives CDR1 DFQATT, CDR2 SNEGSKA (reference sequence). The V gene end was trimmed by 6 bases and the J gene end by 1 base; junction bases not matched to a gene: 11. The CDR3 extends over 15 amino acids. The CDR3 DNA is TGCAGTGCCGCCACTGGGGCAGGGGGGAACACTGAAGCTTTCTTT. Protein sequence: CSAATGAGGNTEAFF.

The sample holds many counts of this clonotype. The V call is TRBV11-1, the J call TRBJ2-1; 8 bases map to TRBD2. Trimming cost V 4 bases and J 1 base; bases outside gene matches: 12. From germline, CDR1 is SGHAT and CDR2 FQDESV (reference sequence). CDR3 length equals 18 residues. As DNA, the CDR3 is TGTGCCAGCAGCTCCGCCCTTACTAGCGGAGCGTCCTACAATGAGCAGTTCTTC. As protein: CASSSALTSGASYNEQFF.

This clonotype occurred many times. The chain uses TRBV12-3 or TRBV12-4 and TRBJ1-6; unclear D gene. The CDR3 is 15 residues long. V gave up 4 bases and J gave up 0 bases, with 7 bases separating them. DNA of the CDR3: TGTGCCAGCAGTTCCGTAGGCTCCTATAATTCACCCCTCCACTTT. As protein: CASSSVGSYNSPLHF.

This clonotype was observed at least ten times. V is TRBV6-8 and J is TRBJ2-1, with 9 bases that match TRBD2. The CDR3 spans 14 residues. The germline V gene encodes CDR1 MNHGY and CDR2 SAAAGT. The trim removed 7 bases at V and 8 bases at J, leaving 9 bases unmatched. CDR3 sequence (DNA): TGTGCCAGCACCCCGGGACTAGCTTTCGATGAGCAGTTCTTC. Translating it yields CASTPGLAFDEQFF.

V is TRBV5-5 and J is TRBJ2-7, with D perhaps TRBD2 (6 bases). In germline, CDR1 is SGHKS, CDR2 YYEKEE (reference sequence). This CDR3 has 15 residues. V lost 4 bases to trimming and J lost 5 bases, with 19 bases between them. The CDR3 spells CASSPPGRGINEQYF. The DNA for the CDR3 is TGTGCCAGCAGCCCCCCGGGACGGGGGATTAACGAGCAGTACTTC.

Ten or more counts support this clonotype. The genes are TRBV9 and TRBJ2-1; TRBD2 aligns across 12 bases. CDR1 is SGDLS and CDR2 is YYNGEE in the germline V gene. This CDR3 has 18 amino acids. V was clipped by 4 bases and J by 2 bases; unmatched bases: 10. In DNA form, the CDR3 reads TGTGCCAGCAGCAGAGACGTAGCTAGCGGGGGGGCCTACAATGAGCAGTTCTTC. Translation gives CASSRDVASGGAYNEQFF.

This clonotype was observed many times. This chain connects TRBV4-1 to TRBJ2-1; tentative D call: TRBD1 (5 bases). This CDR3 spans 17 amino acids. Trimming took off 2 bases at V and 5 bases at J, with 19 bases between the two ends. Germline CDR1 reads MGHRA; CDR2 reads YSYEKL. The CDR3 loop reads CASSQTVGARGNNEQFF. The CDR3 coding sequence is TGCGCCAGCAGCCAAACAGTTGGGGCTAGGGGAAACAATGAGCAGTTCTTC.

This clonotype came up a few times. The CDR3 bases are TGTGCCAGTAGTAGGGACAGATCCGGAAACACCATATATTTT. Its translation: CASSRDRSGNTIYF. V usage is TRBV19 and J usage is TRBJ1-3; 7 nucleotides align to TRBD1. The CDR3 is 14 amino acids. V lost 4 bases to trimming and J lost 4 bases; unmatched junction nucleotides: 4. Germline assignment: CDR1 LNHDA and CDR2 SQIVND (reference sequence).

This clonotype was counted many times. V gene TRBV20-1 combines with J gene TRBJ2-2; a possible D gene is TRBD1 (7 bases). This CDR3 region has 15 residues. V was pared by 6 bases and J by 2 bases, with 16 bases between. Germline CDR1 and CDR2: DFQATT and SNEGSKA (reference sequence). This CDR3 is CSATYRGLNTGELFF. Here the CDR3 DNA reads TGCAGTGCAACTTACAGGGGACTCAACACCGGGGAGCTGTTTTTT.